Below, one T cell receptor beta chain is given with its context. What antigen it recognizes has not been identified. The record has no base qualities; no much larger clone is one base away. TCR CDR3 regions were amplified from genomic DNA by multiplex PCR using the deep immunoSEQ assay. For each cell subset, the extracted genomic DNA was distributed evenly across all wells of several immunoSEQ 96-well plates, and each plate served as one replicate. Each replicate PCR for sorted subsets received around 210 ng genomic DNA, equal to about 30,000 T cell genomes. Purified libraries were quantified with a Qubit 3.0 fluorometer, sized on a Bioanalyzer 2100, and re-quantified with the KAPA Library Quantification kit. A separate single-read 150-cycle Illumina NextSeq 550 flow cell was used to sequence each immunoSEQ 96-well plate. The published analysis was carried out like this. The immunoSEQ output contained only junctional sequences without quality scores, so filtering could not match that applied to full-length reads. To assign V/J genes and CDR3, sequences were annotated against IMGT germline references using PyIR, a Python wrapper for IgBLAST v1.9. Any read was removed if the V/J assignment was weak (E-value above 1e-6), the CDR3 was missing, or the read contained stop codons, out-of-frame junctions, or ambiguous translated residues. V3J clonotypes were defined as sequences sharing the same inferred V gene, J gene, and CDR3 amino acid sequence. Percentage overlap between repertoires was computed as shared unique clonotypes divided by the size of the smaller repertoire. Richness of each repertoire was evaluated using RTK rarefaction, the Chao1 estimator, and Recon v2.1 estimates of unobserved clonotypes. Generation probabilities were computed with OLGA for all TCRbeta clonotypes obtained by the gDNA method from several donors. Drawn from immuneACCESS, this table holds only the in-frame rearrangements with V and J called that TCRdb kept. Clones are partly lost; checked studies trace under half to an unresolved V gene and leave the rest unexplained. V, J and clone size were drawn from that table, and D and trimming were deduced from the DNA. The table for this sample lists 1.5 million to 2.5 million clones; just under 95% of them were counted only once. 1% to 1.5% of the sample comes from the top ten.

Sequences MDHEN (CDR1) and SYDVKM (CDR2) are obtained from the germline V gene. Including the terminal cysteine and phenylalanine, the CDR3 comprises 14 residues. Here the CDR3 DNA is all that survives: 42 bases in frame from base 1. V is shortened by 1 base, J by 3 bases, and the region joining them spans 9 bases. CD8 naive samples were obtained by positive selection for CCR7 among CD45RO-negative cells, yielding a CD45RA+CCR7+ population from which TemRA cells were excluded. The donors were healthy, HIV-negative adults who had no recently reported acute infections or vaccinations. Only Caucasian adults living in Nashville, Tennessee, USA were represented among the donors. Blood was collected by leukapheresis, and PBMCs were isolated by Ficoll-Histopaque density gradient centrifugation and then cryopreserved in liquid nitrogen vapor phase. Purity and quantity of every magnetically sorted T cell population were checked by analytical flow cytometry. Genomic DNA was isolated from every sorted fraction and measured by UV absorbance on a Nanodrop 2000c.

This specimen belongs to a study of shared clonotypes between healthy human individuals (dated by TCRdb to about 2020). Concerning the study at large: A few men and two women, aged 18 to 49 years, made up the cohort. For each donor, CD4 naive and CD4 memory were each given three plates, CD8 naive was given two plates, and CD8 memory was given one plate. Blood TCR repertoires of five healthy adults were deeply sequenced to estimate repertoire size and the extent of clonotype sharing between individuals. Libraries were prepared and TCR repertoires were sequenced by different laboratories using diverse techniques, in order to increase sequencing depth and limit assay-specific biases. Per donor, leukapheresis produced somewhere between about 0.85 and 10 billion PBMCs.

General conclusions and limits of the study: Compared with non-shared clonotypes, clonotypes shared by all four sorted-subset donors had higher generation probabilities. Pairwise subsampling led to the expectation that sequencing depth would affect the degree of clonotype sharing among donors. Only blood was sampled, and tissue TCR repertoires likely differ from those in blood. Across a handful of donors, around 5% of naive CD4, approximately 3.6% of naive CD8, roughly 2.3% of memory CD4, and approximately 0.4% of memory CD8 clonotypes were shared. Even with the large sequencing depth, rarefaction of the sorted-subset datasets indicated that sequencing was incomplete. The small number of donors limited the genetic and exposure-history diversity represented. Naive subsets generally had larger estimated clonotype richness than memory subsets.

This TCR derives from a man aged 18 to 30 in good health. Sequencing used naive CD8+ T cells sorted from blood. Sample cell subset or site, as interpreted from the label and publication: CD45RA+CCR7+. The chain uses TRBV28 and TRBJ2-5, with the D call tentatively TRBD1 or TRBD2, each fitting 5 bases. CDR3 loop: CASSLYRGEETQYF. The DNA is TGTGCCAGCAGTTTATACAGAGGGGAAGAGACCCAGTACTTC. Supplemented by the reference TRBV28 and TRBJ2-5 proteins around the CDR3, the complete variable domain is DVKVTQSSRYLVKRTGEKVFLECVQDMDHENMFWYRQDPGLGLRLIYFSYDVKMKEKGDIPEGYSVSREKKERFSLILESASTNQTSMYLCASSLYRGEETQYFGPGTRLLVL.